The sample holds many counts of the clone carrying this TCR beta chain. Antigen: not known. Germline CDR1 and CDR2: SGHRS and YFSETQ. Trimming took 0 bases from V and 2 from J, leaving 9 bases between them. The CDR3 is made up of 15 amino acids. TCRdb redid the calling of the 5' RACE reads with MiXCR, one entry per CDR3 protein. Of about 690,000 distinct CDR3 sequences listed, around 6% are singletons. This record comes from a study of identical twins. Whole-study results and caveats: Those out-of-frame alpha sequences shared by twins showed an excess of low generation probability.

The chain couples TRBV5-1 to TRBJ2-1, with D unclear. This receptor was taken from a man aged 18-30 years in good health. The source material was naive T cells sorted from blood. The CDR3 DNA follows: TGCGCCAGCAGCTTGGACGGCGCACCCTACAATGAGCAGTTCTTC. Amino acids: CASSLDGAPYNEQFF.